Listed below are T cell receptor beta chains from one sample, sequenced in a study of T cell repertoires in ileal Crohn's disease. TCRdb's table, derived via immunoSEQ multiplex PCR, lists solely in-frame clones and lacks some. In the table there are approximately 10,000 clones, 79% of which are singletons. Specimen: ileal tissue. Receptor source: an adult with Crohn's disease. The CDR3 runs from the conserved cysteine through the conserved F or W. The D gene is left open where the match is weak. Size values are once, few and many counts, or a class for expanded clones, and some rows have none.

clone_size j_call d_call v_call cdr3_nt cdr3_aa
NA TRBJ2-7 TRBD1 TRBV15 TGTGCCACCAGCAGAGGACAGGGCCATCGCTACGAGCAGTACTTC CATSRGQGHRYEQYF
NA TRBJ1-3 TRBD1 TRBV5-8 TGTGCCAGCAGTGGACAGGGGGTCGTCACCATATATTTT CASSGQGVVTIYF
NA TRBJ2-2 NA TRBV5-6 TGTGCCAGCAGCTTGGGCAATACAGGGTCCACCGGGGAGCTGTTTTTT CASSLGNTGSTGELFF
NA TRBJ1-2 NA TRBV2 TGTGCCAGCAGCAGACAGATAGCTAACTATGGCTACACCTTC CASSRQIANYGYTF
NA TRBJ1-5 NA TRBV19 TGTACCAGTAGTAAGCAGGGGCGGTACAATCAGCCCCAGCATTTT CTSSKQGRYNQPQHF
NA TRBJ2-3 NA TRBV2 TGTGCCAGCAGTGGGGGGTCCGGGACAAACACAGATACGCAGTATTTT CASSGGSGTNTDTQYF
NA TRBJ2-6 TRBD1 TRBV11-2 TGTGCCAGCAGCTCGGGACAGTTTTTCTCTGGGGCCAACGTCCTGACTTTC CASSSGQFFSGANVLTF
NA TRBJ2-1 NA TRBV30 TGTGCCTGGAGTGTTGGGGGGAGGAAGTTCGATGAGCAGTTCTTC CAWSVGGRKFDEQFF
NA TRBJ2-1 NA TRBV7-2 TGTGCCAGCAGCTCTCAAGGGGCTGGTTCCTACAATGAGCAGTTCTTC CASSSQGAGSYNEQFF
few TRBJ2-7 TRBD2 TRBV7-9 TGTGCCAGCAGCCGGGGACTAGCGGGGGACGAGCAGTACTTC CASSRGLAGDEQYF
NA TRBJ1-5 NA TRBV5-6 TGTGCCAGCAGCTCCTATAAGACAGGTTATAGCAATCAGCCCCAGCATTTT CASSSYKTGYSNQPQHF
NA TRBJ2-1 TRBD1 TRBV29-1 TGCAGCGTTGAACCAACAGGGGGGCGTGAGCAGTTCTTC CSVEPTGGREQFF
NA TRBJ2-1 TRBD1 TRBV7-8 TGTGCCAGCAGTCCGGACAGGGGGCAAGGCAATGAGCAGTTCTTC CASSPDRGQGNEQFF
NA TRBJ2-7 NA TRBV10-1 TGCGCCAGCAGCCCTGCCCCGGGACAACGAGGATCCATCTCCTACGAGCAGTACTTC CASSPAPGQRGSISYEQYF
once TRBJ2-6 NA TRBV27 TGTGCCAGCAGTTTCTCGCACAGGCCTGGGGCCAACGTCCTGACTTTC CASSFSHRPGANVLTF
NA TRBJ1-4 TRBD1 TRBV9 TGTGCCAGCAGCGAACGGACAGGGGGTGCAACTAATGAAAAACTGTTTTTT CASSERTGGATNEKLFF
once TRBJ1-2 NA TRBV19 TGTGCCGGGGCTGGCGGCTACACCTTC CAGAGGYTF
NA TRBJ2-2 NA TRBV5-1 TGCGCCAGCAGCGAAGGAGCGAACACCGGGGAGCTGTTTTTT CASSEGANTGELFF
NA TRBJ1-1 NA TRBV5-1 TGCGCCAGCAGCTCCTGGGGGCAGGGCTCCGAAGCTTTCTTT CASSSWGQGSEAFF
NA TRBJ2-2 TRBD1 TRBV5-1 TGCGCCAGCAGCACGGACAGGTTGCACACCGGGGAGCTGTTTTTT CASSTDRLHTGELFF
NA TRBJ2-7 NA TRBV21-1 TGTGCCAGCAGCCTATGCGGGACAGGGCTCTACGAGCAGTACTTC CASSLCGTGLYEQYF
once TRBJ1-6 TRBD1 TRBV30 TGTGCCTGGAGTCTCCCAGGGGGCCATGGGTATAATTCACCCCTCCACTTT CAWSLPGGHGYNSPLHF
once TRBJ2-2 NA TRBV7-9 TGTGCCAGCAGCTTATCCCCGGGACACATCACCGGGGAGCTGTTTTTT CASSLSPGHITGELFF
few TRBJ2-5 NA TRBV29-1 TGCAGCGTTGAGCCCAGTCAAGAGACCCAGTACTTC CSVEPSQETQYF
NA TRBJ1-4 NA TRBV15 TGTGCCACCAGCAGAGGACAAAATGAAAAACTGTTTTTT CATSRGQNEKLFF
NA TRBJ1-6 TRBD1 TRBV9 TGTGCCAGCAGCAGGACAGGGCTTGATAATAGTAACCTCCACTTT CASSRTGLDNSNLHF
NA TRBJ1-2 TRBD1 TRBV5-6 TGTGCCAGCAGCTTGGGGGACAGTGGGACCTATGGCTACACCTTC CASSLGDSGTYGYTF
NA TRBJ2-3 NA TRBV6-1 TGTGCCAGCAGTGACAGGACTGTCCCAGATACGCAGTATTTT CASSDRTVPDTQYF
NA TRBJ2-3 NA TRBV18 TGTGCCAGCTCACAGTCCTATAGCACAGATACGCAGTATTTT CASSQSYSTDTQYF
NA TRBJ2-7 TRBD1 TRBV5-1 TGCGCCAGCAGCACCGGGACAGGGTCCTACGAGCAGTACTTC CASSTGTGSYEQYF
once TRBJ2-1 TRBD2 TRBV7-8 TGTGCCAGCAGCTTAGTACCTAGCGGGGCCCCAAGTGAGCAGTTCTTC CASSLVPSGAPSEQFF
NA TRBJ1-1 NA TRBV6-1 TGTGCCAGCAGTGAAGGATGGTCGAGGACTGAAGCTTTCTTT CASSEGWSRTEAFF
NA TRBJ2-4 TRBD2 TRBV5-4 TGTGCCAGCAGCACTCGAGCGGGACTAATTAAAAACATTCAGTACTTC CASSTRAGLIKNIQYF
NA TRBJ1-5 TRBD1 TRBV5-6 TGTGCCAGCAGCCCGGGACAGGGGGCATACCAGCCCCAGCATTTT CASSPGQGAYQPQHF
NA TRBJ2-6 NA TRBV19 TGTGCCAGTAGGACGGGGACTGGGGCCAACGTCCTGACTTTC CASRTGTGANVLTF
NA TRBJ1-1 NA TRBV6-5 TGTGCCAGCAGCCTAGACAGGAACACTGAAGCTTTCTTT CASSLDRNTEAFF
NA TRBJ2-2 TRBD1 TRBV7-9 TGTGCCAGCAGCCTCAGACAGGGGAACACCGGGGAGCTGTTTTTT CASSLRQGNTGELFF
NA TRBJ2-7 TRBD1 TRBV5-5 TGTGCCAGCAGCTTGGCGGGGACAGCCGCCTACGAGCAGTACTTC CASSLAGTAAYEQYF
NA TRBJ1-5 NA TRBV21-1 TGTGCCAGCGCTGACACCCGCAATCAGCCCCAGCATTTT CASADTRNQPQHF
NA TRBJ1-5 NA TRBV27 TGTGCCAGCAGCCCCTCAGGTCAGCCCCAGCATTTT CASSPSGQPQHF
once TRBJ1-1 TRBD1 TRBV7-9 TGTGCCAGCAGCTTTTTCACATCAGTTAGGACAGGGGGAACTGAAGCTTTCTTT CASSFFTSVRTGGTEAFF
NA TRBJ1-1 TRBD1 TRBV28 TGTGCCAGCAGACGGACAGGGGGCAAGGCTTTCTTT CASRRTGGKAFF
few TRBJ1-1 TRBD1 TRBV30 TGTGCCTATCGGACAGGGAAGAACACTGAAGCTTTCTTT CAYRTGKNTEAFF
NA TRBJ2-1 NA TRBV18 TGTGCCAGCTCACCGGGCGCGGGGCCAGGCAATGAGCAGTTCTTC CASSPGAGPGNEQFF
NA TRBJ1-2 TRBD1 TRBV10-2 TGCGCCAGCAGGGGGACAGGGAACTATGGCTACACCTTC CASRGTGNYGYTF
NA TRBJ1-5 NA TRBV30 TGTGCCTGGAGTGGGGCAGTACATCAGCCCCAGCATTTT CAWSGAVHQPQHF
NA TRBJ2-1 NA TRBV6-6 TGTGCCAGCCGACCCTGGGGCGATGAGCAGTTCTTC CASRPWGDEQFF
NA TRBJ1-1 NA TRBV7-8 TGTGCCAGCAGCTTAGGGGAGGTGGGCACTGAAGCTTTCTTT CASSLGEVGTEAFF
NA TRBJ1-2 NA TRBV30 TGTGCCCTACTCCGTAACGTCGATGGCTACACCTTC CALLRNVDGYTF
NA TRBJ1-5 TRBD1 TRBV30 TGTGCCTGGGCCTGGACAGGGGATCAGCCCCAGCATTTT CAWAWTGDQPQHF
NA TRBJ1-1 NA TRBV7-2 TGTGCCAGCAGCTTAAGGGGGATGGCTGAAGCTTTCTTT CASSLRGMAEAFF
NA TRBJ2-7 NA TRBV9 TGTGCCAGCAGCGTAGAACCTGCGGGGGCAACCTACGAGCAGTACTTC CASSVEPAGATYEQYF